Presented here are 20 T cell receptor beta chains from one specimen sequenced in a study of Ad26.COV2.S vaccination and SARS-CoV-2 variants. The treatment here: around 19 received Ad26.COV2.S at low or high dose, single or two shots; about 5 received placebo; per-sample allocation not given. Samples were taken on day 63 after the first vaccine or placebo injection. Sequencing used immunoSEQ multiplex PCR; TCRdb keeps in-frame clones, though not all of them. The table includes roughly 500,000 clones, 85% to 90% detected once. The sample consisted of peripheral blood, taken in a trial of Ad26.COV2.S vaccine versus placebo. The receptor source for this set is a person between 18 and 65 years old who received the Ad26.COV2.S COVID-19 vaccine or a placebo.

The J gene is TRBJ2-3, the V gene TRBV11-3; D possibly corresponds to TRBD2 (5 bases). The ends were cut back, 2 bases at V and 1 base at J, with 7 bases in the middle. The CDR3 sequence is 14 residues long. The germline CDR1 and CDR2 sequences are SGHNT and YENEEA. The CDR3 loop is CASSLTRGTDTQYF. DNA for the CDR3: TGTGCCAGCAGCTTAACGCGGGGCACAGATACGCAGTATTTT. Full variable domain (remainder filled in from reference TRBV11-3 and TRBJ2-3): EAGVVQSPRYKIIEKKQPVAFWCNPISGHNTLYWYLQNLGQGPELLIRYENEEAVDDSQLPKDRFSAERLKGVDSTLKIQPAELGDSAVYLCASSLTRGTDTQYFGPGTRLTVL.

The count of this clone is one. The rearrangement uses TRBV18 and TRBJ2-7; TRBD1 matches at 7 bases. The CDR3 consists of 13 residues. The ends lost 8 bases at V and 7 bases at J; junction bases unmatched: 11. Germline V CDR1 and CDR2: KGHSH, LQKENI. The CDR3 here is CASRIQGSGEQYV. For the CDR3, the DNA is TGTGCCAGCCGTATACAGGGGTCTGGAGAGCAGTACGTC.

The chain carries TRBV6-5 and TRBJ1-2; D gene uncertain. The CDR3 totals 14 residues. Germline-derived CDR1 and CDR2 are MNHEY and SVGAGI. V lost 7 bases to trimming and J lost 7 bases, with 19 bases between them. CDR3 coding DNA: TGTGCCAGCACCGCCCCGGGCGGGGTGCCTGGCTACACCTTC. Translation: CASTAPGGVPGYTF.

The V and J genes are TRBV11-3 and TRBJ2-3; D tentatively fits TRBD1 or TRBD2 (5 bases each). Germline CDR1 is SGHNT and CDR2 is YENEEA. V was cut by 4 bases and J by 2 bases, with 7 bases left in between. The CDR3 totals 13 residues. The CDR3 sequence: CASSWGTTDTQYF. The CDR3 DNA reads as TGTGCCAGCAGCTGGGGGACCACAGATACGCAGTATTTT.

The chain joins TRBV5-6 to TRBJ2-5; D tentatively fits TRBD1 or TRBD2 (5 bases each). The V and J ends lost 3 bases and 2 bases respectively, with 17 bases between them. CDR1 and CDR2 from the germline V gene are SGHDT and YYEEEE. This CDR3 region has 16 residues. The CDR3 coding sequence is TGTGCCAGCAGCTCGGGACGCCTATTGTTTCAAGAGACCCAGTACTTC. Its translation: CASSSGRLLFQETQYF.

The V call is TRBV2, the J call TRBJ1-2, with TRBD1 matching 10 bases. J was trimmed by 6 bases and V by 8 bases; bases with no gene match: 15. The CDR3 covers 16 residues. Germline values: CDR1 SNHLY, CDR2 FYNNEI. Here the CDR3 reads CASLPGQGSLWDGYTF. CDR3 nucleotide sequence: TGTGCCAGCTTACCGGGACAGGGGAGTCTCTGGGATGGCTACACCTTC.

This clone was seen a handful of times. V usage is TRBV5-6 and J usage is TRBJ2-5; 8 nucleotides agree with TRBD1. This CDR3 is 15 amino acids long. V trimming: 5 bases; J trimming: 5 bases; junction bases outside the gene matches: 11. From germline, CDR1 is SGHDT and CDR2 YYEEEE. The CDR3 DNA reads as TGTGCCAGCAGTAAGAACAGGGGGGATTTGGAGACCCAGTACTTC. Its protein product is CASSKNRGDLETQYF. The full variable domain, with the rest looked up from reference TRBV5-6 and TRBJ2-5, is DAGVTQSPTHLIKTRGQQVTLRCSPKSGHDTVSWYQQALGQGPQFIFQYYEEEERQRGNFPDRFSGHQFPNYSSELNVNALLLGDSALYLCASSKNRGDLETQYFGPGTRLLVL.

The chain combines TRBV19 with TRBJ2-1; D not certain. V lost 4 bases and J 0 bases, leaving 10 bases between the germline ends. The CDR3 spans 15 residues. Germline V gene lookup returns CDR1 LNHDA and CDR2 SQIVND (reference sequence). CDR3 DNA sequence: TGTGCCAGTAGTAGAGACTCCCTCTCCTACAATGAGCAGTTCTTC. This encodes CASSRDSLSYNEQFF.

In the case of this clone: A read error may account for a junction end that differs from germline. The V and J genes are TRBV12-3 or TRBV12-4 and TRBJ1-2; D remains ambiguous. The CDR3 length is 10 residues. The CDR3 DNA is TGTGCCAGCAGTTTGATGATCACCCAATTC. It translates to CASSLMITQF.

This clone was seen only once. The chain couples TRBV18 to TRBJ2-1, with 7 bases aligning to TRBD2. V was clipped by 6 bases and J by 5 bases; unmatched bases: 10. This CDR3 has 15 amino acids. CDR1 and CDR2 (germline): KGHSH, LQKENI. The CDR3 is CASSLLASWDNEQFF. As DNA, the CDR3 is TGTGCCAGCTCGCTACTAGCGAGCTGGGACAATGAGCAGTTCTTC. Full variable domain (remainder filled in from reference TRBV18 and TRBJ2-1): NAGVMQNPRHLVRRRGQEARLRCSPMKGHSHVYWYRQLPEEGLKFMVYLQKENIIDESGMPKERFSAEFPKEGPSILRIQQVVRGDSAAYFCASSLLASWDNEQFFGPGTRLTVL.

The rearrangement uses TRBV5-1 and TRBJ2-4; 9 bases map to TRBD2. J lost 10 bases, V lost 4 bases, and 6 bases had no gene match. Germline CDR1 and CDR2: SGHRS and YFSETQ. This CDR3 has 13 amino acids. CDR3 in DNA: TGCGCCAGCAGCCCAGCGGGAGGTTTGATTCAGTACTTC. It specifies CASSPAGGLIQYF.

The rearrangement links TRBV29-1 to TRBJ2-3, with 9 nucleotides matching TRBD1. This CDR3 comprises 14 residues. The germline V gene has CDR1 SQVTM and CDR2 ANQGSEA. With V trimmed by 6 bases and J by 4 bases, 8 bases remained unmatched. CDR3 bases: TGCAGCGTCCTCGGACAGGGGATTTCAGATACGCAGTATTTT. Amino acid sequence: CSVLGQGISDTQYF.

CDR3 nucleotide sequence: TGTGCCAGCAGTGAACGGGAGGCACGGCCGGAAGCTTTCTTT. It encodes CASSEREARPEAFF. The gene calls are TRBV2 and TRBJ1-1; D is unclear. Trimming took 2 bases from V and 8 from J, leaving 15 bases between them. This CDR3 region has 14 residues. CDR1 SNHLY and CDR2 FYNNEI come from the germline V gene.

This clone has more than one count but fewer than ten. The chain uses TRBV5-8 and TRBJ1-2, with TRBD1 identical over 8 bases. The V segment lost 0 bases and the J segment 4 bases; nucleotides outside the gene matches: 8. Germline CDR1 reads SGHTS; CDR2 reads YDEGEE. The CDR3 covers 16 residues. The CDR3 region is CASSLARQGKPYGYTF. CDR3 DNA: TGTGCCAGCAGCTTGGCCAGACAGGGGAAACCCTATGGCTACACCTTC. Full variable domain (remainder filled in from reference TRBV5-8 and TRBJ1-2): EAGVTQSPTHLIKTRGQQATLRCSPISGHTSVYWYQQALGLGLQFLLWYDEGEERNRGNFPPRFSGRQFPNYSSELNVNALELEDSALYLCASSLARQGKPYGYTFGSGTRLTVV.

The chain links TRBV12-5 to TRBJ2-5; D not certain. V was cut by 1 base and J by 5 bases, with 8 bases left in between. CDR3 size: 13 residues. Germline-derived CDR1 and CDR2 are LGHNT and FRNRAP. The CDR3 loop reads CASGLGGRETQYF. DNA for the CDR3: TGTGCTAGTGGTTTGGGGGGTCGGGAGACCCAGTACTTC.

V usage is TRBV19 and J usage is TRBJ2-5; D remains ambiguous. The V end lost 6 bases, the J end lost 0 bases, and 11 bases lay between the germline ends. CDR1 is LNHDA, CDR2 SQIVND, per germline (reference sequence). This CDR3 has 14 amino acids. The CDR3 DNA reads as TGTGCCAGTAGATCTAGGACGTACCAAGAGACCCAGTACTTC. It encodes CASRSRTYQETQYF. Combining the CDR3 with reference TRBV19 and TRBJ2-5 gives the whole variable domain DGGITQSPKYLFRKEGQNVTLSCEQNLNHDAMYWYRQDPGQGLRLIYYSQIVNDFQKGDIAEGYSVSREKKESFPLTVTSAQKNPTAFYLCASRSRTYQETQYFGPGTRLLVL.

The V gene is TRBV9, the J gene TRBJ2-3; 13 bases agree with TRBD2. The germline V gene encodes CDR1 SGDLS and CDR2 YYNGEE. The J segment lost 5 bases and the V segment lost 2 bases, leaving 5 bases of the junction unmatched. This CDR3 has 16 amino acids. CDR3 nucleotide sequence: TGTGCCAGCAGCGTCACTAGCGGGGGGGCCGTAGATACGCAGTATTTT. Protein product: CASSVTSGGAVDTQYF. Together with reference TRBV9 and TRBJ2-3, the CDR3 gives the full variable domain: DSGVTQTPKHLITATGQRVTLRCSPRSGDLSVYWYQQSLDQGLQFLIQYYNGEERAKGNILERFSAQQFPDLHSELNLSSLELGDSALYFCASSVTSGGAVDTQYFGPGTRLTVL.

The CDR3 DNA is TGCGCCAGCAGCCAATGGGCAGCGGTGAACACTGAAGCTTTCTTT. This translates into CASSQWAAVNTEAFF. This sequence joins TRBV4-3 and TRBJ1-1; D is ambiguous. Trimming shortened V by 2 bases and J by 0 bases, and 10 bases separated the two germline ends. Germline-derived CDR1 and CDR2 are LGHNA and YSLEER. This CDR3 spans 15 amino acids.

The chain is built from TRBV5-1 and TRBJ2-4; the match to TRBD1 covers 7 bases. The V and J ends lost 0 bases and 8 bases, in that order; junction bases with no gene match: 5. Germline V gene lookup returns CDR1 SGHRS and CDR2 YFSETQ. The CDR3 runs to 14 residues. In nucleotides, the CDR3 is TGCGCCAGCAGCTTGGGAGACAGGGCGGACATTCAGTACTTC. Its translation: CASSLGDRADIQYF.

The chain is built from TRBV2 and TRBJ2-1; D remains unclear. Deletions cut 3 bases from V and 10 bases from J, with 10 bases between. CDR1 is SNHLY and CDR2 is FYNNEI in the germline V gene. There are 12 residues in the CDR3. The chain's CDR3 is CASSDPLGEQFF. The CDR3 bases are TGTGCCAGCAGTGACCCCTTGGGAGAGCAGTTCTTC.